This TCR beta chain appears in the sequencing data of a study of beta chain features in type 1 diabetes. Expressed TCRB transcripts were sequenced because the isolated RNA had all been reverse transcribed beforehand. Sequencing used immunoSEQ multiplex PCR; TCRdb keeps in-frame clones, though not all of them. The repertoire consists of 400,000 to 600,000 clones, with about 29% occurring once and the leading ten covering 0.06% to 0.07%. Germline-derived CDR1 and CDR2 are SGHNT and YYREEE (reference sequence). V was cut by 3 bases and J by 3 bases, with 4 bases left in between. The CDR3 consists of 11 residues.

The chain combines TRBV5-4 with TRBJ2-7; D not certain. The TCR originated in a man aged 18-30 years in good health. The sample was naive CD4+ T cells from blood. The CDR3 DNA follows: TGTGCCAGCAGCTCGAACTACGAGCAGTACTTC. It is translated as CASSSNYEQYF. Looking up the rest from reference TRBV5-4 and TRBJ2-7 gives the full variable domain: ETGVTQSPTHLIKTRGQQVTLRCSSQSGHNTVSWYQQALGQGPQFIFQYYREEENGRGNFPPRFSGLQFPNYSSELNVNALELDDSALYLCASSSNYEQYFGPGTRLTVT.